The 5 T cell receptor beta chains below were found in one sample sequenced in a study of Tregs in tolerant kidney transplant recipients. The data were produced by immunoSEQ multiplex PCR, yet TCRdb's version contains in-frame clones alone and is incomplete. Found here are roughly 46,000 clones, less than 95% of them singletons; the top ten hold 0.55% to 0.85%. Input material: Tregs from blood. Every receptor here comes from a human donor in good health.

This chain links TRBV11-2 with TRBJ2-1; 15 bases match TRBD2. The CDR3 spans 15 residues. V gave up 6 bases and J gave up 10 bases; unmatched junction bases: 7. CDR1 and CDR2 from the germline V gene are SGHAT and FQNNGV. The CDR3 spells CASSPGLAGGDEQFF. In DNA, the CDR3 is TGTGCCAGCAGTCCCGGACTAGCGGGGGGGGACGAGCAGTTCTTC. Complete variable domain (other parts from reference TRBV11-2 and TRBJ2-1): EAGVAQSPRYKIIEKRQSVAFWCNPISGHATLYWYQQILGQGPKLLIQFQNNGVVDDSQLPKDRFSAERLKGVDSTLKIQPAKLEDSAVYLCASSPGLAGGDEQFFGPGTRLTVL.

The V call is TRBV7-8, the J call TRBJ2-7; the D gene is possibly TRBD2 (7 bases). Germline CDR1 SGHVS, CDR2 FQNEAQ. The CDR3 is 14 residues long. Trimming removed 5 bases at V and 6 bases at J, with 17 bases between. The CDR3 sequence: CASSRWGGPGEQYF. DNA of the CDR3: TGTGCCAGCAGCCGATGGGGGGGGCCGGGCGAGCAGTACTTC. Full variable domain (missing parts from reference TRBV7-8 and TRBJ2-7): GAGVSQSPRYKVAKRGQDVALRCDPISGHVSLFWYQQALGQGPEFLTYFQNEAQLDKSGLPSDRFFAERPEGSVSTLKIQRTQQEDSAVYLCASSRWGGPGEQYFGPGTRLTVT.

The chain is built from TRBV11-2 and TRBJ2-7; TRBD2 matches 14 bases. This CDR3 spans 19 amino acids. Germline trimming cut 5 bases from V and 6 bases from J; bases unmatched to any gene: 18. CDR1 and CDR2 (germline): SGHAT, FQNNGV. In DNA form, the CDR3 reads TGTGCCAGCAGCCTAAGGGGACTAGCGGGAGAGTGGGGGCCGGGCGAGCAGTACTTC. Translating it yields CASSLRGLAGEWGPGEQYF.

The V and J genes are TRBV20-1 and TRBJ1-2; D is unclear. This CDR3 comprises 11 residues. The V gene lost 1 base and the J gene lost 8 bases, with 8 bases spanning the gap. Germline V lookup: CDR1 DFQATT, CDR2 SNEGSKA (reference sequence). CDR3 DNA sequence: TGCAGTGCTAGAGTTCGAGGGGGCTACACCTTC. This sequence encodes CSARVRGGYTF.

The chain recombines TRBV10-2 with TRBJ1-2, with TRBD1 as a possible D gene (6 bases). From germline, CDR1 is WSHSY and CDR2 SAAADI. This CDR3 contains 14 residues. The V end lost 5 bases, the J end lost 5 bases, and 15 bases lay between the germline ends. In DNA, the CDR3 is TGCGCCAGCAGTAGGTCCGGGGGCAGGTATGGCTACACCTTC. Its translation: CASSRSGGRYGYTF.